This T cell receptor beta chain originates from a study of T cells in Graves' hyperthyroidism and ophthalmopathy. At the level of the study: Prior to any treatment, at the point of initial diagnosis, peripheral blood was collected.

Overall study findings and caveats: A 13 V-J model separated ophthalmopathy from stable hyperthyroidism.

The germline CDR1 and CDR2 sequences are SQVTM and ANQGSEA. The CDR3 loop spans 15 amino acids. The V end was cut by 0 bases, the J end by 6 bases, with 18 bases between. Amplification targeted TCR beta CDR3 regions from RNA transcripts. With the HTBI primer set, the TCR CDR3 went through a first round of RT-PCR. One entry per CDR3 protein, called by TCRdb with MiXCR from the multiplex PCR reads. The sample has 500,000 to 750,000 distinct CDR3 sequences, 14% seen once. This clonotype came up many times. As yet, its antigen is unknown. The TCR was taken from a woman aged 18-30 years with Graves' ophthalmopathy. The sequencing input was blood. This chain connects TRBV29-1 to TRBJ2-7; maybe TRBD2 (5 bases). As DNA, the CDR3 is TGCAGCGTTGAAGAACCACTAGGTGATCTCTTCGAGCAGTACTTC. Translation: CSVEEPLGDLFEQYF.